The source of this TCR beta chain is a study of identical twins. The CDR3 runs 15 residues. Germline V lookup: CDR1 MNHEY, CDR2 SVGEGT. V trimming: 6 bases; J trimming: 9 bases; junction bases outside the gene matches: 13. Study-wide findings and caveats: Alpha sequences out of frame and shared by twins had excess low generation probability.

TCRdb recomputed calls from the 5' RACE reads with MiXCR, one row per CDR3 protein. Of 520,000 or so distinct CDR3 sequences in the sample, roughly 21% were seen once. For this clonotype: The antigen is unknown.

This sample was shared with a second study, whose subject was T cells expressing NK-cell markers.

This clonotype was sampled from a woman under 30 in good health. Sequencing was performed on CD4+ T cells sorted from blood. The V call is TRBV6-2 or TRBV6-3, the J call TRBJ2-1, with TRBD2 matching 8 bases. This CDR3 reads CASRRGLGLHGEQFF. DNA for the CDR3: TGTGCCAGCAGACGGGGACTAGGACTCCACGGTGAGCAGTTCTTC.